The 15 T cell receptor beta chains given below trace back to one sample, sequenced in a study of T cells in Graves' hyperthyroidism and ophthalmopathy. There were TCR beta CDR3 regions amplified from RNA transcripts. A first-round RT-PCR of the TCR CDR3 used the HTBI primer set. One entry per CDR3 protein results from TCRdb running MiXCR on the multiplex PCR reads. The sample lists hundreds of thousands of distinct CDR3 sequences, 13% to 15% occurring once. The specimen was blood. The source is a woman in her late teens or twenties with Graves' hyperthyroidism.

This clonotype was observed many times. This CDR3 reads CASSERGRSPEAFF. Here the CDR3 DNA reads TGTGCCAGCAGTGAAAGGGGAAGGAGCCCTGAAGCTTTCTTT. This chain uses TRBV6-1 with TRBJ1-1; maybe TRBD1 (5 bases). CDR1 is MNHNS, CDR2 SASEGT, per germline. This CDR3 has 14 residues. Trimming removed 2 bases from V and 6 bases from J, with 13 bases in between.

This clonotype was detected only a few times. The chain couples TRBV12-3 or TRBV12-4 to TRBJ2-1; 8 nucleotides match TRBD1. V gave up 9 bases and J gave up 7 bases; unmatched junction bases: 11. CDR3 length: 14 residues. The CDR3 reads CASGGAGGGNEQFF. The CDR3 nucleotides are TGTGCCAGTGGGGGCGCAGGGGGCGGGAATGAGCAGTTCTTC.

This chain uses TRBV4-1 with TRBJ1-5; D not resolved. This CDR3 has 17 amino acids. Trimming left V 2 bases short and J 5 bases short, with 19 bases between. Germline CDR1 MGHRA, CDR2 YSYEKL. CDR3: CASSQFPSGATYQPQHF. CDR3 coding DNA: TGCGCCAGCAGCCAATTCCCATCGGGAGCTACGTATCAGCCCCAGCATTTT.

CDR3: CASSQELGVGVTNEKLFF. The CDR3 bases are TGTGCCAGCAGCCAAGAGTTGGGGGTAGGAGTTACTAATGAAAAACTGTTTTTT. The gene calls are TRBV7-9 and TRBJ1-4; D might be TRBD1 (5 bases). Germline CDR1 SEHNR, CDR2 FQNEAQ (reference sequence). Deletions cut 5 bases from V and 2 bases from J, with 21 bases between. The CDR3 covers 18 residues.

The CDR3 reads CASSGVGQRSEQYF. CDR3 DNA sequence: TGCGCCAGCAGTGGAGTGGGACAGCGGAGCGAGCAGTACTTC. This chain joins TRBV10-1 and TRBJ2-7; 7 bases line up with TRBD1. The length of the CDR3 is 14 residues. Germline loops: CDR1 WNHNN, CDR2 SYGVQD (reference sequence). V lost 4 bases, J lost 6 bases, and 9 bases stayed unmatched.

There are many counts of this clonotype. The rearrangement links TRBV7-2 to TRBJ1-2; TRBD1 matches 10 bases. The CDR3 sequence is 16 residues long. Per the germline V gene, CDR1 is SGHTA and CDR2 is FQGNSA. With 5 bases clipped from V and 4 bases from J, the junction kept 10 bases outside the gene matches. The CDR3 protein is CASSPTGGISPYGYTF. The CDR3 DNA is TGTGCCAGCAGCCCGACAGGGGGCATCTCTCCCTATGGCTACACCTTC.

The chain joins TRBV29-1 to TRBJ2-1; TRBD2 matches at 10 bases. CDR1 is SQVTM, CDR2 ANQGSEA, per germline. V lost 0 bases to trimming and J lost 0 bases; unmatched junction nucleotides: 14. This CDR3 comprises 20 residues. This CDR3 is CSVEDNHSGRLISSYNEQFF. The CDR3, as DNA: TGCAGCGTTGAAGATAATCATAGCGGGAGGTTGATAAGCTCCTACAATGAGCAGTTCTTC.

This clonotype was seen ten or more times. This sequence joins TRBV18 and TRBJ2-5; 8 nucleotides align to TRBD1. From germline, CDR1 is KGHSH and CDR2 LQKENI. The CDR3 contains 15 residues. V gave up 0 bases and J gave up 3 bases; unmatched junction bases: 3. DNA of the CDR3: TGTGCCAGCTCACCACCGGTGACAGGGGAAGAGACCCAGTACTTC. It yields the protein CASSPPVTGEETQYF.

This clonotype occurred many times. This sequence joins TRBV2 and TRBJ1-1; D is perhaps TRBD1 (6 bases). Trimming removed 2 bases from V and 1 base from J, with 17 bases in between. This CDR3 is 17 amino acids long. Germline V CDR1 and CDR2: SNHLY, FYNNEI. CDR3 bases: TGTGCCAGCAGTGAAAGGCTGTCAGGGGCCGGGAACACTGAAGCTTTCTTT. Its translation is CASSERLSGAGNTEAFF.

Note on this clonotype: A read error is possible here, since a much larger clone lies one base away. The genes are TRBV30 and TRBJ2-2; D is undetermined. Germline V gene data show CDR1 as GTSNPN and CDR2 as SVGIG (reference sequence). This CDR3 comprises 15 residues. The CDR3 nucleotides are TGTGCCTGGAGACCTGTCGACGAGAACGCCGGGGAGCTGTTTTTT. Its protein is CAWRPVDENAGELFF.

This chain uses TRBV6-1 with TRBJ1-1; D is unclear. V was pared by 7 bases and J by 0 bases, with 12 bases between. The CDR3 loop spans 14 amino acids. The V gene's germline CDR1 is MNHNS and CDR2 SASEGT. This CDR3 is CASKMTTMNTEAFF. For the CDR3, the DNA is TGTGCCAGCAAGATGACAACGATGAACACTGAAGCTTTCTTT.

This clonotype was seen ten or more times. The chain carries TRBV5-1 and TRBJ2-2; D gene unclear. Trimming left V 4 bases short and J 1 base short, with 5 bases between. Germline V gene data show CDR1 as SGHRS and CDR2 as YFSETQ. This CDR3 contains 13 residues. The CDR3 DNA is TGCGCCAGCAGCCGCGAGAACACCGGGGAGCTGTTTTTT. Its translation: CASSRENTGELFF.

The table lists this clonotype with many counts. V is TRBV11-3 and J is TRBJ1-1, with D perhaps matching TRBD1 (5 bases). The V end was cut by 1 base, the J end by 4 bases, with 13 bases between. Germline CDR1 reads SGHNT; CDR2 reads YENEEA. This CDR3 has 15 amino acids. The CDR3 DNA follows: TGTGCCAGCAGCTTAGGGGGGACGTACGGCACTGAAGCTTTCTTT. This gives the protein CASSLGGTYGTEAFF.

This clonotype was seen a few times. V is TRBV5-1 and J is TRBJ2-5, with 10 bases identical to TRBD2. Per the germline V gene, CDR1 is SGHRS and CDR2 is YFSETQ. V lost 5 bases and J lost 2; bases outside the gene matches: 6. The CDR3 is 15 amino acids. The DNA for the CDR3 is TGCGCCAGCAGACCCGGACTAGCGGAGCAAGAGACCCAGTACTTC. Protein product: CASRPGLAEQETQYF.

DNA of the CDR3: TGCGCCAGCAGCCACAGGGGGCCCAAGGGTGGCTACACCTTC. Translating gives CASSHRGPKGGYTF. The chain has TRBV4-1 and TRBJ1-2; 8 nucleotides agree with TRBD1. CDR3 length: 14 amino acids. CDR1 is MGHRA and CDR2 is YSYEKL in the germline V gene. J was trimmed by 7 bases and V by 3 bases; bases with no gene match: 7.